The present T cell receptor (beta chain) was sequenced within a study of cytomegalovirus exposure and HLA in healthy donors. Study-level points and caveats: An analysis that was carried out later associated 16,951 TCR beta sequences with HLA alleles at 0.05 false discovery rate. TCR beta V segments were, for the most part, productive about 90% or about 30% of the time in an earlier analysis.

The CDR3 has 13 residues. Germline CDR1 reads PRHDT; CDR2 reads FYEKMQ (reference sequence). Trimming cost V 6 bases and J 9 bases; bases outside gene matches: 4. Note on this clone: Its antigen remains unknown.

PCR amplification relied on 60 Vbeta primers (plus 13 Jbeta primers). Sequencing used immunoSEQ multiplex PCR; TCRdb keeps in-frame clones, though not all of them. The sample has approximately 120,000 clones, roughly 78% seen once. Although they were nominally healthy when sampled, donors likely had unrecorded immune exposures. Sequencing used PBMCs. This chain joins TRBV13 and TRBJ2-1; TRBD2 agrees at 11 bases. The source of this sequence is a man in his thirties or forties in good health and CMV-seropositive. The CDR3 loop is CASRLAGVGEQFF. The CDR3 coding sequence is TGTGCCAGCAGACTAGCGGGAGTAGGTGAGCAGTTCTTC.